The clone carrying this T cell receptor (beta chain) came up many times. Its specificity is not known. With 2 bases removed from V and 3 bases from J, the gap between germline ends came to 8 bases. The CDR3 runs 14 residues. Germline loops: CDR1 MDHEN, CDR2 SYDVKM. This sample was taken from a study of T-cell reconstitution after alpha-beta-depleted transplantation in children. Using unique molecular identifiers, the investigators prepared the TCRbeta library. TCRdb reanalysed the PCR reads using MiXCR and keeps one entry per CDR3 protein. The data show fewer than 700,000 distinct CDR3 sequences, roughly 13% seen once. Points from the study as a whole: The authors attributed T-cell counts and diversity one year after transplant mostly to newly produced T cells.

This TCR came from a male patient younger than 18 who had a stem cell transplant for acute myeloid leukemia, so the T cells may come from the graft donor. The input for sequencing was PBMCs, mostly from graft donor cells, taken 360 days after TCRalphabeta/CD19-depleted stem cell transplant. The rearrangement uses TRBV28 and TRBJ1-5; no reliable D call. This chain's CDR3 is CASSLLQNNQPQHF. The CDR3 bases are TGTGCCAGCAGTTTACTACAGAACAATCAGCCCCAGCATTTT.